A selection of T cell receptor beta chains follows, all from one sample in a study of siplizumab effects on memory and regulatory T cells. The assay was immunoSEQ multiplex PCR, and TCRdb's table has in-frame clones only and misses some. The sample contains around 97,000 clones, over 90% of which appear only once. The specimen sequenced was non-Treg CD4+ T cells sorted from blood. Receptors were obtained from a human donor in good health. Both conserved end residues are trimmed from each CDR3. Each record gives: J gene, V gene, D gene, CDR3 protein. The D gene is left open where the match is weak.

>TRBJ1-1|TRBV23-1|TRBD1
ASAQTRTGGLVAF
>TRBJ2-7|TRBV28|TRBD2
ASSLYTSGAYEQY
>TRBJ2-1|TRBV5-1|.
ASSSQTYNEQF
>TRBJ2-3|TRBV5-1|TRBD1
ASSGETGNTQY
>TRBJ2-7|TRBV20-1|.
SASSYEQY
>TRBJ1-1|TRBV28|.
ASADTEAF
>TRBJ1-2|TRBV14|TRBD1
ASSQDLHRGRIYT
>TRBJ2-5|TRBV9|.
ASSVGASKQTQY
>TRBJ2-2|TRBV5-4|.
ASSSATGSINTGELF
>TRBJ2-1|TRBV12-5|TRBD2
ASGLVTPGLAGGHRGNEQF
>TRBJ2-7|TRBV7-8|.
ASSLGEQGYEQY
>TRBJ2-2|TRBV14|.
ASSQERVPLGELF
>TRBJ2-5|TRBV5-5|TRBD1
ASSLGDRGRQRETQY